This T cell receptor beta chain was obtained from a study of blood T cell repertoires in COVID-19. The overall study: Samples representing acute and convalescent COVID-19 were sourced from the United States, Italy and Spain. Sample material is recorded as cDNA or gDNA derived from T cells, B-cell-depleted T cells, or PBMCs.

The CDR3 is 14 amino acids. Germline CDR1 is MNHEY and CDR2 is SVGAGI. Trimming removed 6 bases at V and 7 bases at J, with 16 bases between. Per the study methods: Using reference gene primer amplification, nucleated cell counts were estimated. Data came from immunoSEQ multiplex PCR; TCRdb stores just in-frame clones and leaves some out. V and J calls plus clone size are reproduced from that table; the DNA served to infer D and trimming. Of approximately 260,000 clones listed, about 86% are singletons. The sequenced sample consisted of peripheral blood. The sequence came from a man between 18 and 29 years old with active or convalescent COVID-19. The V call is TRBV6-5, the J call TRBJ2-1; possible D gene TRBD2, 6 bases. The CDR3 bases are TGTGCCAGCAGATCTAGCGTATTACAGAATGAGCAGTTCTTC. It specifies CASRSSVLQNEQFF.